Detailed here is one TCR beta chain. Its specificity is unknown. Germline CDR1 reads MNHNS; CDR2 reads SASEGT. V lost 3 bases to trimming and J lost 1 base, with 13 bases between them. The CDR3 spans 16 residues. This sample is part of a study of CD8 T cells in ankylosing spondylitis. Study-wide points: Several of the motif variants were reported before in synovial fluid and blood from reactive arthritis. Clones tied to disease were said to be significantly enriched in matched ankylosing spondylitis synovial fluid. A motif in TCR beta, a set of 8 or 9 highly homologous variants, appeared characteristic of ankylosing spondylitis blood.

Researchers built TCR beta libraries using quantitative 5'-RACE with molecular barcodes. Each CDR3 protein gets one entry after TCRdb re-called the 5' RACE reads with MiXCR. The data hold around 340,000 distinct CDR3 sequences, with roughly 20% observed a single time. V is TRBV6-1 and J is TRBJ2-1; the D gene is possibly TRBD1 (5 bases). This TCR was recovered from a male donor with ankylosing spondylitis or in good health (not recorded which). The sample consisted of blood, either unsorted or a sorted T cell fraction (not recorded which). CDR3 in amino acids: CASSEGPIPSYNEQFF. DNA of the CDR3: TGTGCCAGCAGTGAGGGGCCAATTCCATCCTACAATGAGCAGTTCTTC.